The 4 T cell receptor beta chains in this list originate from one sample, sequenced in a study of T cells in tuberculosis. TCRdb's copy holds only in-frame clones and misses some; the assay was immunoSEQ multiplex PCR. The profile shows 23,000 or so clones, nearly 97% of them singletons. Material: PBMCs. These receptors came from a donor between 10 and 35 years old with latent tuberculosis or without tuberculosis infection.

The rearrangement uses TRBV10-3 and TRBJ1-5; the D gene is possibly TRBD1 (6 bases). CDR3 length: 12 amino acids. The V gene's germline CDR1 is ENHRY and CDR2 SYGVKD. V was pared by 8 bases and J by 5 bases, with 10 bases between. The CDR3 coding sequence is TGTGCCATCTCACCAGGGGATCAGCCCCAGCATTTT. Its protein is CAISPGDQPQHF.

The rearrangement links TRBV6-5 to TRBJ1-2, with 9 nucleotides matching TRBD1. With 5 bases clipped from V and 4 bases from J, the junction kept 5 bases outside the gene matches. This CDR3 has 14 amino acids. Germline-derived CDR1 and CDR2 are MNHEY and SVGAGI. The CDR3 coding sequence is TGTGCCAGCAGTACCGGGACAGGGCTCTATGGCTACACCTTC. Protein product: CASSTGTGLYGYTF.

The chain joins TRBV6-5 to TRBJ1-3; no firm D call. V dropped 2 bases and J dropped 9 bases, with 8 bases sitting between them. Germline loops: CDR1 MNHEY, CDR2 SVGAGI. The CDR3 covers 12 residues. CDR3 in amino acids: CASSYDRGTIYF. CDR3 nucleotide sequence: TGTGCCAGCAGTTACGACCGGGGCACCATATATTTT.

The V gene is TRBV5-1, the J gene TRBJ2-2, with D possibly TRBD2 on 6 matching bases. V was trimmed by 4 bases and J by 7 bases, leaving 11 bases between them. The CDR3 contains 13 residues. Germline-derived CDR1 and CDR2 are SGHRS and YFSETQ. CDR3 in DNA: TGCGCCAGCAGCCCGGGAGATGTCGGGGAGCTGTTTTTT. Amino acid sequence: CASSPGDVGELFF.